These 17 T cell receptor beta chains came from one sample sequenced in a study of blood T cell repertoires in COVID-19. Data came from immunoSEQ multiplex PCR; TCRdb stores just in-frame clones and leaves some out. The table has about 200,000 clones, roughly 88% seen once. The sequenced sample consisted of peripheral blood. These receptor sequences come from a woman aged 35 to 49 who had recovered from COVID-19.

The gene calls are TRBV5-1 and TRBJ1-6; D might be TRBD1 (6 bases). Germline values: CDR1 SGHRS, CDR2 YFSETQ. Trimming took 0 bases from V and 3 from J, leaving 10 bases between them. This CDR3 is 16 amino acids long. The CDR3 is CASSLEGHLYNSPLHF. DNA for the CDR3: TGCGCCAGCAGCTTGGAGGGACACCTCTATAATTCACCCCTCCACTTT.

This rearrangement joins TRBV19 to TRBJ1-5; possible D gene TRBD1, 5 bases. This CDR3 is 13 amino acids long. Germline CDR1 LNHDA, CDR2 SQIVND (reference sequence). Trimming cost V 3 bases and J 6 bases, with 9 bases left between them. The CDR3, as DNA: TGTGCCAGTAGTATCTGGGGGGGTCAGCCCCAGCATTTT. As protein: CASSIWGGQPQHF. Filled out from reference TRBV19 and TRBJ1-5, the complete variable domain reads DGGITQSPKYLFRKEGQNVTLSCEQNLNHDAMYWYRQDPGQGLRLIYYSQIVNDFQKGDIAEGYSVSREKKESFPLTVTSAQKNPTAFYLCASSIWGGQPQHFGDGTRLSIL.

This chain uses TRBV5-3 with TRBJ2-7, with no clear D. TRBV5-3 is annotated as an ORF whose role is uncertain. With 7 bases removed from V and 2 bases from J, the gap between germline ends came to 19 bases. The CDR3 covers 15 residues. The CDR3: CARAFRNPLAYEQYF. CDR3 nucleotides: TGTGCCAGAGCGTTCAGAAACCCCCTAGCCTACGAGCAGTACTTC.

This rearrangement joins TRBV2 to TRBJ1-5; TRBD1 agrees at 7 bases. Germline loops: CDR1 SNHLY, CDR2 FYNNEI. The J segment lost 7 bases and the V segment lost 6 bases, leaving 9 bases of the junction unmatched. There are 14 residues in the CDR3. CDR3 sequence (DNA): TGTGCCAGCAGCTGGGAGACAGGGTCCCAGCCCCAGCATTTT. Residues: CASSWETGSQPQHF. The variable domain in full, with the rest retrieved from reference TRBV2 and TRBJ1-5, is EPEVTQTPSHQVTQMGQEVILRCVPISNHLYFYWYRQILGQKVEFLVSFYNNEISEKSEIFDDQFSVERPDGSNFTLKIRSTKLEDSAMYFCASSWETGSQPQHFGDGTRLSIL.

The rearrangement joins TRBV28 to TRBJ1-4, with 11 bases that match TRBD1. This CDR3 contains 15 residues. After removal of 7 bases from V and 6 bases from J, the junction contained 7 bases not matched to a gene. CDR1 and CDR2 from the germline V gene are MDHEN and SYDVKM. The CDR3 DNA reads TGTGCCAGCATCATAGGACAGGGGGCGGATGAAAAACTGTTTTTT. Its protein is CASIIGQGADEKLFF.

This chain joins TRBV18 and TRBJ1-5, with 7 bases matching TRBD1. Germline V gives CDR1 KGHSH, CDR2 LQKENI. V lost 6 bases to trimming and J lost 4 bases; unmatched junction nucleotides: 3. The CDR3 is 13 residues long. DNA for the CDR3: TGTGCCAGCTCCAGGGGGAAGAATCAGCCCCAGCATTTT. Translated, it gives CASSRGKNQPQHF.

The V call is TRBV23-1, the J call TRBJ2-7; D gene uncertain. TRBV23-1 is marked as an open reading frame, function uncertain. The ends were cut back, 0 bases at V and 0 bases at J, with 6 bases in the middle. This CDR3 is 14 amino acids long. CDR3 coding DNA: TGCGCCAGCAGTCAATCGGGCAGCTCCTACGAGCAGTACTTC. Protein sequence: CASSQSGSSYEQYF.

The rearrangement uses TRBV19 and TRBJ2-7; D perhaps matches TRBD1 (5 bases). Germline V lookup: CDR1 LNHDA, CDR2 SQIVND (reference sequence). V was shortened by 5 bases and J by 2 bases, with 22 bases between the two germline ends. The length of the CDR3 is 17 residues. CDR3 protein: CASSPLLGAPGTYEQYF. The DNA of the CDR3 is TGTGCCAGTAGTCCTCTGTTAGGGGCACCAGGGACCTACGAGCAGTACTTC.

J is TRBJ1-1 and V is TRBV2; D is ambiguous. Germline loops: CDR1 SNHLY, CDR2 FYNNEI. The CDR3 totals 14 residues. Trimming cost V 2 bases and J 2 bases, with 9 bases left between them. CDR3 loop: CASSESGGNTEAFF. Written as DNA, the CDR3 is TGTGCCAGCAGTGAATCGGGTGGCAACACTGAAGCTTTCTTT. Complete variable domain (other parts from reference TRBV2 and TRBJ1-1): EPEVTQTPSHQVTQMGQEVILRCVPISNHLYFYWYRQILGQKVEFLVSFYNNEISEKSEIFDDQFSVERPDGSNFTLKIRSTKLEDSAMYFCASSESGGNTEAFFGQGTRLTVV.

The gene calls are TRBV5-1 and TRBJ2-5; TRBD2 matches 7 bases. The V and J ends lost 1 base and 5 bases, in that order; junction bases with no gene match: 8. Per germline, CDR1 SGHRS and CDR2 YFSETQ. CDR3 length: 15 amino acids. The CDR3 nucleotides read TGCGCCAGCAGCTTGTTCTCTTCGGGAGGCGAGACCCAGTACTTC. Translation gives CASSLFSSGGETQYF.

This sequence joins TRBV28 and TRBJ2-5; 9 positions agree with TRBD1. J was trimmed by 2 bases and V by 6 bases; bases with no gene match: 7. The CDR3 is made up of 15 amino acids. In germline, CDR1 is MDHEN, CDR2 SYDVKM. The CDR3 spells CASSRQGVGQETQYF. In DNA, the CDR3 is TGTGCCAGCAGCCGACAGGGGGTGGGTCAAGAGACCCAGTACTTC.

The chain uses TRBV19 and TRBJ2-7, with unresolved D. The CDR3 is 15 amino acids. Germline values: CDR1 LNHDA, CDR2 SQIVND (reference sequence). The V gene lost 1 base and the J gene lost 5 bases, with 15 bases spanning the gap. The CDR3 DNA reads TGTGCCAGTAGTATAGGCCCCCCAGCCGAGGACGAGCAGTACTTC. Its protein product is CASSIGPPAEDEQYF.

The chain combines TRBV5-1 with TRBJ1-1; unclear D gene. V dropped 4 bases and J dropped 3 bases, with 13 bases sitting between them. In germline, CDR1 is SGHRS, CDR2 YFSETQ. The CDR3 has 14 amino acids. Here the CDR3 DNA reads TGCGCCAGCAGCCCTGGTGCGGTGTACACTGAAGCTTTCTTT. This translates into CASSPGAVYTEAFF.

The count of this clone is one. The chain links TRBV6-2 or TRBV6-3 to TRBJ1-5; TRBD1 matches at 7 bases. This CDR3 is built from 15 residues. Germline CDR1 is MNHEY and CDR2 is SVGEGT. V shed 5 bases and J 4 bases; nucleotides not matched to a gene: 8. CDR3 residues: CASSLHRDSNQPQHF. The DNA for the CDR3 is TGTGCCAGCAGTCTCCACCGGGACAGTAATCAGCCCCAGCATTTT.

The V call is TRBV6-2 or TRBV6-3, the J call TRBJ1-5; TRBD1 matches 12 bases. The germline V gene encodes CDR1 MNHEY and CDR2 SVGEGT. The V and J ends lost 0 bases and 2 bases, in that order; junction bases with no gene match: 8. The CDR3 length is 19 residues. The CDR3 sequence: CASSYSVGQGARGNQPQHF. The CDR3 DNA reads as TGTGCCAGCAGTTACTCGGTGGGACAGGGGGCGCGTGGCAATCAGCCCCAGCATTTT.

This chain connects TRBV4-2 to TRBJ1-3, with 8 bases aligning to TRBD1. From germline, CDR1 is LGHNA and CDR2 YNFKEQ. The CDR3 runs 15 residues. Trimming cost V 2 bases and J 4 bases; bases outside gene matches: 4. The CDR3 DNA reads TGTGCCAGCAGCCAACCGACAGGGGCCGGAAACACCATATATTTT. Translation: CASSQPTGAGNTIYF.

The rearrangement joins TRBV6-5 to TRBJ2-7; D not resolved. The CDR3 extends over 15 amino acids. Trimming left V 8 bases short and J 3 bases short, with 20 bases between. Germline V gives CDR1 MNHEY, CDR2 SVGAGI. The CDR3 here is CASHHPQDTSYEQYF. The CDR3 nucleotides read TGTGCCAGCCATCATCCTCAAGATACAAGCTACGAGCAGTACTTC.